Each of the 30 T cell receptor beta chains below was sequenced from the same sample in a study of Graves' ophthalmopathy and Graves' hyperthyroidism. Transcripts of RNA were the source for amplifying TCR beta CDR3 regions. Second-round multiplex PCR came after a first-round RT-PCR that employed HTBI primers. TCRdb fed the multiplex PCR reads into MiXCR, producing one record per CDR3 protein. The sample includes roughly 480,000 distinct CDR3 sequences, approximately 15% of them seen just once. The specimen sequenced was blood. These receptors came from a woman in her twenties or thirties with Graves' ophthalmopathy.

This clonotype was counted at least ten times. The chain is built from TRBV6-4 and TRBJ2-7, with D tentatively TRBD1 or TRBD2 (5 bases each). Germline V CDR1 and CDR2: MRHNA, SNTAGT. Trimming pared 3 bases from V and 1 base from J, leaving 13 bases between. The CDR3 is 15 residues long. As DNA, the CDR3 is TGTGCCAGCAGTGAGGATGAGGGGATATCCTACGAGCAGTACTTC. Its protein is CASSEDEGISYEQYF.

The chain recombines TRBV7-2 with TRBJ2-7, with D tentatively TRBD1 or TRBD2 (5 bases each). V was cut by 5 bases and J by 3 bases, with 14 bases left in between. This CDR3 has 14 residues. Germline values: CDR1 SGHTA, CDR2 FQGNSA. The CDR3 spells CASSPEGTNYEQYF. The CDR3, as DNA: TGTGCCAGCAGCCCCGAGGGGACGAACTACGAGCAGTACTTC.

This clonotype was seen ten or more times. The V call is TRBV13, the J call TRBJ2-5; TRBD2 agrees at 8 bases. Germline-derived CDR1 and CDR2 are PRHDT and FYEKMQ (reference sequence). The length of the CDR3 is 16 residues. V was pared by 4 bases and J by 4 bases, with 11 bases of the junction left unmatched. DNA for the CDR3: TGTGCCAGCAGCTGGGCAGGCGGGGGGCCAATAGAGACCCAGTACTTC. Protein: CASSWAGGGPIETQYF.

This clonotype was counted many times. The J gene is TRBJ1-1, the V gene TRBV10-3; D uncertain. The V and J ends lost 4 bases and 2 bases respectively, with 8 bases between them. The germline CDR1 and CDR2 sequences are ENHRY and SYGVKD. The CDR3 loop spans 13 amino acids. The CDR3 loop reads CAISATLNTEAFF. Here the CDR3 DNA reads TGTGCCATCAGTGCAACACTTAACACTGAAGCTTTCTTT.

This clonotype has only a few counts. CDR3 residues: CASSFRGAHTGELFF. Written as DNA, the CDR3 is TGTGCCAGCAGCTTTAGGGGGGCGCACACCGGGGAGCTGTTTTTT. This sequence joins TRBV7-9 and TRBJ2-2; D could derive from TRBD1 or TRBD2 (6 bases each). Germline V CDR1 and CDR2: SEHNR, FQNEAQ (reference sequence). The length of the CDR3 is 15 residues. The V and J ends lost 3 bases and 3 bases respectively, with 11 bases between them.

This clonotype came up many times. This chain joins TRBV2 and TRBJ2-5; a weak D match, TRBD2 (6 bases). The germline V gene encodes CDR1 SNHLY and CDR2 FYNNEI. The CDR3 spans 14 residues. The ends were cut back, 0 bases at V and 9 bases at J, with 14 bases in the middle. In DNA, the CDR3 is TGTGCCAGCAGTGAAGCTGGGGGGTCGGAGGCCCAGTACTTC. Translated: CASSEAGGSEAQYF.

CDR3 protein: CASSFSPGAIGELFF. Here the CDR3 DNA reads TGCGCCAGCAGCTTTTCGCCCGGAGCTATCGGGGAGCTGTTTTTT. The chain has TRBV5-1 and TRBJ2-2; no clear D. The CDR3 totals 15 residues. Trimming took 2 bases from V and 7 from J, leaving 15 bases between them. Germline assignment: CDR1 SGHRS and CDR2 YFSETQ.

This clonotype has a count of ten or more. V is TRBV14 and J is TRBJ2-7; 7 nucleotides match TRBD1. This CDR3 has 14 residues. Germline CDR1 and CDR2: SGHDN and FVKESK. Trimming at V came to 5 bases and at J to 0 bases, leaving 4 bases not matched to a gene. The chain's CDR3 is CASSARDSSYEQYF. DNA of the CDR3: TGTGCCAGCAGCGCCCGGGACAGCTCCTACGAGCAGTACTTC.

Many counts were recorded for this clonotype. DNA of the CDR3: TGTGCCAGCAGTGACAGCATTCAGTACTTC. It specifies CASSDSIQYF. The V gene is TRBV6-1, the J gene TRBJ2-4; D is ambiguous. Germline V lookup: CDR1 MNHNS, CDR2 SASEGT. The CDR3 spans 10 residues. V was shortened by 3 bases and J by 9 bases, with 3 bases between the two germline ends.

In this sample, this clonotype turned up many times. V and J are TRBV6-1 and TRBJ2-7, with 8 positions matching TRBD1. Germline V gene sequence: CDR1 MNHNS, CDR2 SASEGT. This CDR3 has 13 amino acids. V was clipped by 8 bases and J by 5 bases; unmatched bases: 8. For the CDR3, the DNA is TGTGCCAGCTTACAGGGGGAAGGTAACGAGCAGTACTTC. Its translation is CASLQGEGNEQYF.

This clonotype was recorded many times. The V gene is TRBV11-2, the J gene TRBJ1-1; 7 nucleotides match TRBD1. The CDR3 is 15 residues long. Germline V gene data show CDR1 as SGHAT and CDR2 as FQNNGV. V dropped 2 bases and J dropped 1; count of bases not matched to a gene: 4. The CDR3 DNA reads TGTGCCAGCAGCTTAAGACAGGGCGGGAACACTGAAGCTTTCTTT. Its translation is CASSLRQGGNTEAFF. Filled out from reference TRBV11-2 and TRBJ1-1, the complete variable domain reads EAGVAQSPRYKIIEKRQSVAFWCNPISGHATLYWYQQILGQGPKLLIQFQNNGVVDDSQLPKDRFSAERLKGVDSTLKIQPAKLEDSAVYLCASSLRQGGNTEAFFGQGTRLTVV.

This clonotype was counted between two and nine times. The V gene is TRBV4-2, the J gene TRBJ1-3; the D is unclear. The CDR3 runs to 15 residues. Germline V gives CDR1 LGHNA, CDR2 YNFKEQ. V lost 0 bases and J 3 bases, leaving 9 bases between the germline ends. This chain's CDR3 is CASSQDLGHGNTIYF. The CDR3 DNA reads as TGTGCCAGCAGCCAAGATCTCGGGCATGGAAACACCATATATTTT.

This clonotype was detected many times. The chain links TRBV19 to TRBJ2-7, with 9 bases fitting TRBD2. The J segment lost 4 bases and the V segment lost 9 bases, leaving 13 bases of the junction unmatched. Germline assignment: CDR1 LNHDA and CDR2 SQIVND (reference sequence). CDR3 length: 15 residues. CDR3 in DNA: TGTGCCAGCAGTTTAGCTGGTAGCGGGAGTTACGAGCAGTACTTC. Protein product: CASSLAGSGSYEQYF.

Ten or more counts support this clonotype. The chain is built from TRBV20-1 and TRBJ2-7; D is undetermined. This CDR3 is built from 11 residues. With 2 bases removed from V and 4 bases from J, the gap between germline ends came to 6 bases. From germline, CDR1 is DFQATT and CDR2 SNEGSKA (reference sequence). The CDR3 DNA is TGCAGTGCTAGAAGGGTTTACGAGCAGTACTTC. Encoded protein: CSARRVYEQYF.

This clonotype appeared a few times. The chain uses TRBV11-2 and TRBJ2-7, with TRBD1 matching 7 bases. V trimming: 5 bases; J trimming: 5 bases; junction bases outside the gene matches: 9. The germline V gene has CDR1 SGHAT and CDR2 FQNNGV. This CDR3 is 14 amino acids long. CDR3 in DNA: TGTGCCAGCAGCAAGACAGGGACGTCGGACGAGCAGTACTTC. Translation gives CASSKTGTSDEQYF. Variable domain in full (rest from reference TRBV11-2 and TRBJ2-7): EAGVAQSPRYKIIEKRQSVAFWCNPISGHATLYWYQQILGQGPKLLIQFQNNGVVDDSQLPKDRFSAERLKGVDSTLKIQPAKLEDSAVYLCASSKTGTSDEQYFGPGTRLTVT.

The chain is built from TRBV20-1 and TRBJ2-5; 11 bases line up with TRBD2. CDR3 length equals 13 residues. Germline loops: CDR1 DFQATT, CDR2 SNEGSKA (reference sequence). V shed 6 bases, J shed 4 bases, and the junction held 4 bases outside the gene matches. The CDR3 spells CSALLAGAETQYF. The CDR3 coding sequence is TGCAGTGCCCTACTAGCGGGGGCAGAGACCCAGTACTTC.

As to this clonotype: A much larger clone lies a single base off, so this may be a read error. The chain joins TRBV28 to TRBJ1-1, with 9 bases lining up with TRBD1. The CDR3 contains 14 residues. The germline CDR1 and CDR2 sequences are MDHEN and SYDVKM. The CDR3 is CASSTTGGQGEACF. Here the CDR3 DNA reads TGTGCCAGCAGCACCACCGGGGGACAGGGTGAAGCTTGCTTT.

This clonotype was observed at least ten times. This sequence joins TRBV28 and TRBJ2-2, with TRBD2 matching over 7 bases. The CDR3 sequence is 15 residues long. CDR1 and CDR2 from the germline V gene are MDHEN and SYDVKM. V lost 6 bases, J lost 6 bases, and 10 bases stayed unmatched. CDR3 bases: TGTGCCAGCAGCAGACTAGCCGCCGTGTCCGGGGAGCTGTTTTTT. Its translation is CASSRLAAVSGELFF.

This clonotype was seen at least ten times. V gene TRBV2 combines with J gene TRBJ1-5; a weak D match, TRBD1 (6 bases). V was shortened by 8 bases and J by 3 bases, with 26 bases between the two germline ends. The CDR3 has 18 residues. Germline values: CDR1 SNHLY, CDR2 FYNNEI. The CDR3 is CASGKRGDTEKTNQPQHF. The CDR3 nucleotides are TGTGCCAGCGGGAAACGAGGGGACACCGAGAAGACCAATCAGCCCCAGCATTTT.

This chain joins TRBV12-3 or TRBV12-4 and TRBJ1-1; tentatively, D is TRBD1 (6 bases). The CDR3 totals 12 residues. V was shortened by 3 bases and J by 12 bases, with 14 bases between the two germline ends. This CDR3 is CASSLGGGGTFF. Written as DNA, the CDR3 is TGTGCCAGCAGTTTGGGCGGGGGCGGAACTTTCTTT.

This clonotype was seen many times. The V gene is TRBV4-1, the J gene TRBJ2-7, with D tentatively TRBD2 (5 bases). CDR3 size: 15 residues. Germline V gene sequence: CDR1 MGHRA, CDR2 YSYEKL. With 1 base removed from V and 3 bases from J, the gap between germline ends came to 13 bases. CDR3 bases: TGCGCCAGCAGCCAAGGATTTAGCGAGAACTACGAGCAGTACTTC. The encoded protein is CASSQGFSENYEQYF.

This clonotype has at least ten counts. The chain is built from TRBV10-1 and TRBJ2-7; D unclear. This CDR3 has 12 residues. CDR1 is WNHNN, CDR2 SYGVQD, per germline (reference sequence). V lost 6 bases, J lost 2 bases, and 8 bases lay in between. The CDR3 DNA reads TGCGCCAGCAGCACTTCCACCTACGAGCAGTACTTC. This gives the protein CASSTSTYEQYF.

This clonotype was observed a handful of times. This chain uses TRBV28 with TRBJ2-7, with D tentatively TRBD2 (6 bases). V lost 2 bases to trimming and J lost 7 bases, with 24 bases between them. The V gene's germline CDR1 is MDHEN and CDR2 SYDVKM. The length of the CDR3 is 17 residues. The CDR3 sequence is CASSLGPGRGKLGEQYF. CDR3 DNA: TGTGCCAGCAGTTTAGGGCCGGGTCGCGGGAAATTAGGAGAGCAGTACTTC.

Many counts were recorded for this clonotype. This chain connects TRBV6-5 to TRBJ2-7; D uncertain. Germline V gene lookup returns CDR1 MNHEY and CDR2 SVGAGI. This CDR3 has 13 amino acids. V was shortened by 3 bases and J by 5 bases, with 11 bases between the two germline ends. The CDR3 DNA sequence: TGTGCCAGCAGTTATCTCGGTGATCACGAGCAGTACTTC. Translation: CASSYLGDHEQYF.

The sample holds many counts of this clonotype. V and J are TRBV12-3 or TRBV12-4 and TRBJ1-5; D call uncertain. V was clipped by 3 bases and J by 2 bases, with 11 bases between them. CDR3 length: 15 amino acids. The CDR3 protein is CASSFGMKGNQPQHF. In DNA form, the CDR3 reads TGTGCCAGCAGTTTCGGAATGAAGGGCAATCAGCCCCAGCATTTT.

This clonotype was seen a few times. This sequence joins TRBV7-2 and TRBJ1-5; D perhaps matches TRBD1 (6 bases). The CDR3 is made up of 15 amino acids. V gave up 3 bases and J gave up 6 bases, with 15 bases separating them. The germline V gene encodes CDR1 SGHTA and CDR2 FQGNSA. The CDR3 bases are TGTGCCAGCAGCTTTAAGGGGGGGGGAAGTCAGCCCCAGCATTTT. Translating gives CASSFKGGGSQPQHF.

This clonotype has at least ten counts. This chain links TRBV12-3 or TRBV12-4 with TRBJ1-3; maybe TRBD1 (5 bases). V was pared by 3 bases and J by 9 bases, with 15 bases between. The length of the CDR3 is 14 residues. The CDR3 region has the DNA TGTGCCAGCAGTTTCGGGGCAGGGTGGCCCACCATATATTTT. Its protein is CASSFGAGWPTIYF.

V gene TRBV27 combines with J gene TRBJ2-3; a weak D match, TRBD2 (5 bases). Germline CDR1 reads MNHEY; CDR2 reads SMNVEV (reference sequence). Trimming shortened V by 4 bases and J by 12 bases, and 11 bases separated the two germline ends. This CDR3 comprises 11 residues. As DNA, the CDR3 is TGTGCCAGCAGTTCGACTATGGTTCAGTATTTT. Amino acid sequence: CASSSTMVQYF.

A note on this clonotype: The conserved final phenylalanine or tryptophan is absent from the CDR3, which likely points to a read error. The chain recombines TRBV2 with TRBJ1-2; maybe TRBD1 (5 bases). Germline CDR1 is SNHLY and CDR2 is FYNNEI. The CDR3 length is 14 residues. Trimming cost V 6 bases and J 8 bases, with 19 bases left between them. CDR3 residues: CASRSGAPVSGYTL. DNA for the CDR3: TGTGCCAGCAGATCCGGGGCCCCCGTTAGCGGCTACACCCTC.

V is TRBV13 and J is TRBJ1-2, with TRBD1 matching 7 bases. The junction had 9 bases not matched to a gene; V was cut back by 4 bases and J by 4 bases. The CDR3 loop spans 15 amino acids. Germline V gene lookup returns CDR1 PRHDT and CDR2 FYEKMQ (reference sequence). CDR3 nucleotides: TGTGCCAGCAGCTCGACCGACAGGGTCCTCTATGGCTACACCTTC. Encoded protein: CASSSTDRVLYGYTF. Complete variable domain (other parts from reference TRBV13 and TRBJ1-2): AAGVIQSPRHLIKEKRETATLKCYPIPRHDTVYWYQQGPGQDPQFLISFYEKMQSDKGSIPDRFSAQQFSDYHSELNMSSLELGDSALYFCASSSTDRVLYGYTFGSGTRLTVV.